Below, 15 T cell receptor beta chains from the same sample are listed, as sequenced in a study of blood T cell repertoires in COVID-19. Clones were sequenced by immunoSEQ multiplex PCR, and TCRdb holds only the in-frame ones, with some missing. In the table there are 200,000 to 300,000 clones, approximately 84% of which are singletons. Sequencing used peripheral blood. The receptors here all came from a man aged 45-65 years with acute or convalescent COVID-19.

This clone was counted between two and nine times. This chain uses TRBV9 with TRBJ2-7, with TRBD1 identical over 9 bases. The CDR3 consists of 17 residues. Germline V CDR1 and CDR2: SGDLS, YYNGEE. The J segment lost 3 bases and the V segment lost 0 bases, leaving 10 bases of the junction unmatched. In DNA form, the CDR3 reads TGTGCCAGCAGCGTAGGAGAGGGGACAGGGATCAGCTACGAGCAGTACTTC. Its protein is CASSVGEGTGISYEQYF.

This rearrangement joins TRBV7-9 to TRBJ1-1, with 7 bases matching TRBD1. This CDR3 has 12 residues. Germline CDR1 SEHNR, CDR2 FQNEAQ (reference sequence). J was trimmed by 5 bases and V by 5 bases; bases with no gene match: 2. The CDR3 DNA reads TGTGCCAGCAGCCCAGGGGGTACTGAAGCTTTCTTT. Translated, it gives CASSPGGTEAFF.

DNA of the CDR3: TGTGCCAGCAGTTACGGGCAGAATAATGAAAAACTGTTTTTT. Translated: CASSYGQNNEKLFF. V and J are TRBV6-6 and TRBJ1-4; the D is unclear. The CDR3 sequence is 14 residues long. V was clipped by 2 bases and J by 4 bases, with 8 bases between them. The germline CDR1 and CDR2 sequences are MNHNY and SVGAGI (reference sequence).

J is TRBJ2-5 and V is TRBV19; 7 nucleotides match TRBD2. J gave up 6 bases and V 4 bases, and 14 bases lay outside the gene matches. The V gene's germline CDR1 is LNHDA and CDR2 SQIVND (reference sequence). The CDR3 has 16 residues. The CDR3 is CASSRGLTGSGKTQYF. Written as DNA, the CDR3 is TGTGCCAGTAGTAGGGGACTAACCGGGAGTGGAAAGACCCAGTACTTC. Looking up the rest from reference TRBV19 and TRBJ2-5 gives the full variable domain: DGGITQSPKYLFRKEGQNVTLSCEQNLNHDAMYWYRQDPGQGLRLIYYSQIVNDFQKGDIAEGYSVSREKKESFPLTVTSAQKNPTAFYLCASSRGLTGSGKTQYFGPGTRLLVL.

The chain is built from TRBV6-5 and TRBJ1-5; 7 bases agree with TRBD1. The CDR3 sequence is 14 residues long. Per germline, CDR1 MNHEY and CDR2 SVGAGI. The V and J ends lost 6 bases and 5 bases, in that order; junction bases with no gene match: 7. The DNA of the CDR3 is TGTGCCAGCAGCGGAGCAGGGGGATATCAGCCCCAGCATTTT. Protein product: CASSGAGGYQPQHF.

The chain carries TRBV15 and TRBJ1-5; 8 bases are a match to TRBD1. The CDR3 is 16 amino acids. The V and J ends lost 3 bases and 0 bases, in that order; junction bases with no gene match: 4. From germline, CDR1 is LNHNV and CDR2 YYDKDF (reference sequence). The CDR3: CATSSRDRYSNQPQHF. The CDR3 bases are TGTGCCACCAGCAGCCGGGACAGGTATAGCAATCAGCCCCAGCATTTT.

V gene TRBV19 combines with J gene TRBJ1-5, with D perhaps TRBD1 (6 bases). Germline V gene data show CDR1 as LNHDA and CDR2 as SQIVND (reference sequence). The germline V and J ends were trimmed by 2 bases and 1 base, with 9 bases remaining between them. This CDR3 has 15 amino acids. For the CDR3, the DNA is TGTGCCAGTAGTATAAGGGGGATGAGCAATCAGCCCCAGCATTTT. It specifies CASSIRGMSNQPQHF.

The chain has TRBV7-8 and TRBJ2-3, with TRBD1 matching over 9 bases. J was trimmed by 0 bases and V by 5 bases; bases with no gene match: 6. Germline V gene data show CDR1 as SGHVS and CDR2 as FQNEAQ. The CDR3 is 16 residues long. This CDR3 is CASSPRTGASTDTQYF. The CDR3, as DNA: TGTGCCAGCAGCCCTCGGACAGGGGCAAGCACAGATACGCAGTATTTT.

This clone is a singleton in its sample. The V and J genes are TRBV15 and TRBJ1-2; D gene ambiguous. The CDR3 runs to 13 residues. The V gene lost 1 base and the J gene lost 1 base, with 4 bases spanning the gap. Germline CDR1 and CDR2: LNHNV and YYDKDF (reference sequence). CDR3 sequence (DNA): TGTGCCACCAGCAGAGCCCATAACTATGGCTACACCTTC. Translation gives CATSRAHNYGYTF. Using reference TRBV15 and TRBJ1-2 for the parts outside the CDR3, the full variable domain is DAMVIQNPRYQVTQFGKPVTLSCSQTLNHNVMYWYQQKSSQAPKLLFHYYDKDFNNEADTPDNFQSRRPNTSFCFLDIRSPGLGDTAMYLCATSRAHNYGYTFGSGTRLTVV.

This clone appeared a few times. The genes are TRBV5-1 and TRBJ2-7, with D uncertain. CDR1 is SGHRS, CDR2 YFSETQ, per germline. Trimming stripped 0 bases from V and 2 bases from J, with 9 bases between. There are 14 residues in the CDR3. The CDR3: CASSLDSGPYEQYF. The CDR3 nucleotides are TGCGCCAGCAGCTTGGATTCTGGCCCCTACGAGCAGTACTTC.

This clone was detected a few times. The J gene is TRBJ1-1, the V gene TRBV27; D possibly corresponds to TRBD1 (6 bases). V was cut by 3 bases and J by 0 bases, with 14 bases left in between. Per germline, CDR1 MNHEY and CDR2 SMNVEV (reference sequence). This CDR3 is built from 16 residues. CDR3 nucleotides: TGTGCCAGCAGTTTGCAAGGACAGAGAATGAACACTGAAGCTTTCTTT. Translating it yields CASSLQGQRMNTEAFF.

A single count supports this clone. The chain joins TRBV27 to TRBJ1-6; 8 positions agree with TRBD1. Trimming at V came to 6 bases and at J to 7 bases, leaving 2 bases not matched to a gene. Per germline, CDR1 MNHEY and CDR2 SMNVEV (reference sequence). This CDR3 is built from 13 residues. The CDR3 loop reads CASRDRENSPLHF. CDR3 sequence (DNA): TGTGCCAGCAGGGACAGGGAGAATTCACCCCTCCACTTT.

The V and J genes are TRBV24-1 and TRBJ2-7; 7 nucleotides match TRBD1. This CDR3 spans 16 amino acids. V lost 2 bases to trimming and J lost 2 bases; unmatched junction nucleotides: 8. The germline CDR1 and CDR2 sequences are KGHDR and SFDVKD. CDR3 coding DNA: TGTGCCACCAGTGATTATTCAGGGGGAAGAACCTACGAGCAGTACTTC. Residues: CATSDYSGGRTYEQYF.

This chain uses TRBV6-1 with TRBJ1-5; weak D call: TRBD1 (6 bases). Germline CDR1 MNHNS, CDR2 SASEGT. With 2 bases removed from V and 6 bases from J, the gap between germline ends came to 20 bases. This CDR3 has 17 amino acids. Here the CDR3 DNA reads TGTGCCAGCAGTGAATATGTCCAGGGGATCGGAGGTCAGCCCCAGCATTTT. Translating it yields CASSEYVQGIGGQPQHF.

V gene TRBV28 combines with J gene TRBJ2-2, with 10 bases matching TRBD2. Germline CDR1 is MDHEN and CDR2 is SYDVKM. V gave up 2 bases and J gave up 7 bases; unmatched junction bases: 7. This CDR3 spans 16 amino acids. The CDR3 region has the DNA TGTGCCAGCAGTTTACCCCTAGCGGGAGTCGTCGGGGAGCTGTTTTTT. This encodes CASSLPLAGVVGELFF. The full variable domain, in which reference TRBV28 and TRBJ2-2 provide the parts outside the CDR3, is DVKVTQSSRYLVKRTGEKVFLECVQDMDHENMFWYRQDPGLGLRLIYFSYDVKMKEKGDIPEGYSVSREKKERFSLILESASTNQTSMYLCASSLPLAGVVGELFFGEGSRLTVL.